The 32 T cell receptor beta chains reported below all come from one sample, sequenced in a study of cytomegalovirus exposure and HLA in healthy donors. Primers included in the PCR were 60 Vbeta and 13 Jbeta primers. Profiled with immunoSEQ multiplex PCR; TCRdb holds only in-frame clones, not every one. The top ten clones hold around 2.1% of a sample with about 160,000 clones, roughly 80% of them seen once. The sample consisted of PBMCs. Receptors were obtained from a female donor in good health and CMV-seronegative.

This clone showed up just once. J is TRBJ2-1 and V is TRBV4-2; TRBD2 agrees at 9 bases. V lost 0 bases to trimming and J lost 6 bases; unmatched junction nucleotides: 9. Germline V CDR1 and CDR2: LGHNA, YNFKEQ. CDR3 length: 17 amino acids. The CDR3 nucleotides are TGTGCCAGCAGCCAAGATCTGCTAGCGGGGCACCCCAATGAGCAGTTCTTC. Translation gives CASSQDLLAGHPNEQFF.

The J gene is TRBJ1-6, the V gene TRBV5-6, with 7 bases fitting TRBD1. Trimming removed 6 bases from V and 8 bases from J; junction bases left unmatched: 14. The CDR3 spans 16 residues. Per germline, CDR1 SGHDT and CDR2 YYEEEE. In DNA form, the CDR3 reads TGTGCCAGCAACTTTAAGAGGGACAGTCCTCATTCACCCCTCCACTTT. Translated: CASNFKRDSPHSPLHF.

The chain combines TRBV30 with TRBJ2-7; D remains unclear. The CDR3 consists of 15 residues. The V gene's germline CDR1 is GTSNPN and CDR2 SVGIG (reference sequence). V dropped 1 base and J dropped 0 bases, with 13 bases sitting between them. The CDR3 coding sequence is TGTGCCTGGAGTGCCTCTGGCGCTAGCTCCTACGAGCAGTACTTC. Protein: CAWSASGASSYEQYF.

CDR3 bases: TGCAGTGCTACCCCCCTCTACGAGCAGTACTTC. The encoded protein is CSATPLYEQYF. The chain joins TRBV20-1 to TRBJ2-7; D unresolved. Germline CDR1 DFQATT, CDR2 SNEGSKA (reference sequence). Trimming stripped 4 bases from V and 3 bases from J, with 7 bases between. The CDR3 covers 11 residues.

The chain recombines TRBV10-3 with TRBJ2-1; perhaps TRBD2 as D (5 bases). Trimming cost V 2 bases and J 9 bases, with 20 bases left between them. Germline loops: CDR1 ENHRY, CDR2 SYGVKD. The CDR3 runs to 16 residues. The CDR3 loop reads CAISEPSIRESGEQFF. CDR3 sequence (DNA): TGTGCCATCAGTGAGCCGAGTATTAGGGAGTCGGGTGAGCAGTTCTTC.

This chain connects TRBV5-6 to TRBJ2-7; 11 nucleotides line up with TRBD1. The CDR3 contains 15 residues. The junction had 9 bases not matched to a gene; V was cut back by 4 bases and J by 6 bases. Germline V gene lookup returns CDR1 SGHDT and CDR2 YYEEEE. Written as DNA, the CDR3 is TGTGCCAGCAGCCTAGGACCGGGACAGGGGGGCGAGCAGTACTTC. Its translation is CASSLGPGQGGEQYF.

J is TRBJ2-5 and V is TRBV25-1; D possibly corresponds to TRBD2 (5 bases). The J call is uncertain, as TRBJ2-7 better fits the DNA end. The CDR3 loop spans 14 amino acids. Germline V CDR1 and CDR2: MGHDK, SYGVNS. The CDR3, as DNA: TGTGCCAGCAGTGAGCCGGGTGACTACTACGAGCAGTACTTC. Its translation: CASSEPGDYYEQYF.

This clone is a singleton in its sample. This sequence joins TRBV13 and TRBJ1-4, with 9 bases that match TRBD1. V lost 4 bases to trimming and J lost 0 bases; unmatched junction nucleotides: 9. The CDR3 has 18 residues. Germline assignment: CDR1 PRHDT and CDR2 FYEKMQ (reference sequence). The CDR3 here is CASSYGGTGGATNEKLFF. The CDR3 nucleotides are TGTGCCAGCAGCTACGGTGGAACAGGGGGCGCAACTAATGAAAAACTGTTTTTT.

The V and J genes are TRBV4-1 and TRBJ2-2; 11 bases fit TRBD2. The V segment lost 2 bases and the J segment 4 bases; nucleotides outside the gene matches: 6. The germline V gene encodes CDR1 MGHRA and CDR2 YSYEKL. CDR3 length: 17 residues. The CDR3 reads CASSQLAGGSTTGELFF. The CDR3 DNA sequence: TGCGCCAGCAGCCAACTAGCGGGAGGATCGACCACCGGGGAGCTGTTTTTT.

The chain combines TRBV4-2 with TRBJ1-1, with TRBD1 identical over 8 bases. J gave up 1 base and V 0 bases, and 10 bases lay outside the gene matches. The CDR3 runs to 18 residues. Germline CDR1 is LGHNA and CDR2 is YNFKEQ. As DNA, the CDR3 is TGTGCCAGCAGCCAAGAAGGGGCAGGGGGCTATCGGAACACTGAAGCTTTCTTT. It specifies CASSQEGAGGYRNTEAFF.

This clone turned up a few times. This sequence joins TRBV28 and TRBJ2-7, with 9 bases matching TRBD1. Per germline, CDR1 MDHEN and CDR2 SYDVKM. V lost 7 bases and J lost 2; bases outside the gene matches: 15. The CDR3 is 17 residues long. The CDR3, as DNA: TGTGCCAGCATCTCGCTGCACCCCGGACAGGGGACCTACGAGCAGTACTTC. It codes for CASISLHPGQGTYEQYF.

This clone was observed a single time. This chain joins TRBV2 and TRBJ2-1; 10 nucleotides match TRBD1. Germline V gene lookup returns CDR1 SNHLY and CDR2 FYNNEI. The ends lost 4 bases at V and 4 bases at J; junction bases unmatched: 4. The CDR3 extends over 15 amino acids. The CDR3 coding sequence is TGTGCCAGCAGTGTCCGGGACAGGGGATACAATGAGCAGTTCTTC. Translating gives CASSVRDRGYNEQFF.

The V gene is TRBV7-7, the J gene TRBJ2-7, with 8 bases identical to TRBD2. The germline gives CDR1 SSHAT, CDR2 FNYEAQ (reference sequence). This CDR3 region has 15 residues. V lost 5 bases, J lost 0 bases, and 6 bases stayed unmatched. CDR3 in amino acids: CASSPLAGPSYEQYF. DNA for the CDR3: TGTGCCAGCAGCCCCTTAGCGGGGCCCTCCTACGAGCAGTACTTC. The whole variable domain, remainder taken from reference TRBV7-7 and TRBJ2-7, is GAGVSQSPRYKVTKRGQDVTLRCDPISSHATLYWYQQALGQGPEFLTYFNYEAQPDKSGLPSDRFSAERPEGSISTLTIQRTEQRDSAMYRCASSPLAGPSYEQYFGPGTRLTVT.

The J gene is TRBJ2-7, the V gene TRBV18; no reliable D call. This CDR3 contains 13 residues. Trimming pared 0 bases from V and 3 bases from J, leaving 6 bases between. Germline V gives CDR1 KGHSH, CDR2 LQKENI. The CDR3: CASSPPGVYEQYF. CDR3 DNA: TGTGCCAGCTCACCACCCGGAGTCTACGAGCAGTACTTC.

This chain uses TRBV6-1 with TRBJ1-1, with 8 nucleotides matching TRBD1. This CDR3 spans 14 amino acids. V shed 4 bases, J shed 4 bases, and the junction held 5 bases outside the gene matches. The germline V gene encodes CDR1 MNHNS and CDR2 SASEGT. CDR3 sequence reads: CASSGNRGGTEAFF. The CDR3 DNA follows: TGTGCCAGCAGTGGCAACAGGGGGGGCACTGAAGCTTTCTTT.

This chain connects TRBV19 to TRBJ1-1; weak D call: TRBD1 (6 bases). Germline lookup yields CDR1 LNHDA and CDR2 SQIVND (reference sequence). The CDR3 extends over 13 amino acids. The V end was cut by 4 bases, the J end by 11 bases, with 17 bases between. The CDR3 coding sequence is TGTGCCAGTAGTAAATTGACAGGTTTTGTGGCTTTCTTT. This codes for CASSKLTGFVAFF.

The chain recombines TRBV2 with TRBJ2-1; 13 nucleotides match TRBD2. Per germline, CDR1 SNHLY and CDR2 FYNNEI. Trimming took 7 bases from V and 6 from J; bases not matched to a gene: 6. This CDR3 has 15 residues. CDR3 residues: CASTFGTSGTNEQFF. The CDR3 bases are TGTGCCAGCACCTTCGGGACTAGCGGGACCAATGAGCAGTTCTTC.

This chain connects TRBV5-1 to TRBJ1-1; D unclear. Germline CDR1 and CDR2: SGHRS and YFSETQ. The CDR3 has 13 amino acids. The V end was cut by 7 bases, the J end by 1 base, with 11 bases between. The CDR3 nucleotides are TGCGCCAGCGCTCCGGGTTGGAACACTGAAGCTTTCTTT. Protein sequence: CASAPGWNTEAFF.

Of note for this clone: The sample contains more than one DNA sequence encoding this CDR3. This chain joins TRBV7-3 and TRBJ1-2, with TRBD1 identical over 8 bases. Germline V gene data show CDR1 as SGHTA and CDR2 as FQGTGA. J gave up 8 bases and V 2 bases, and 4 bases lay outside the gene matches. There are 13 residues in the CDR3. The CDR3 sequence: CASSLGQGRGYTF. CDR3 nucleotide sequence: TGTGCCAGCAGCTTAGGACAGGGTAGGGGCTACACCTTC.

This rearrangement joins TRBV13 to TRBJ1-1; D possibly corresponds to TRBD1 (6 bases). V lost 0 bases and J lost 5, with 10 bases in between. Germline lookup yields CDR1 PRHDT and CDR2 FYEKMQ (reference sequence). The length of the CDR3 is 14 residues. CDR3 sequence reads: CASSLGRGATEAFF. CDR3 DNA: TGTGCCAGCAGCTTAGGCCGGGGGGCAACTGAAGCTTTCTTT.

This chain joins TRBV6-5 and TRBJ2-5; 7 bases map to TRBD2. Germline CDR1 is MNHEY and CDR2 is SVGAGI. Trimming removed 7 bases from V and 6 bases from J; junction bases left unmatched: 11. The CDR3 loop spans 14 amino acids. CDR3 coding DNA: TGTGCCAGCATACCCTTCGGGGGAGGGCAGACCCAGTACTTC. This sequence encodes CASIPFGGGQTQYF.

The chain has TRBV4-1 and TRBJ1-1, with 8 positions matching TRBD1. J was trimmed by 5 bases and V by 4 bases; bases with no gene match: 6. This CDR3 is built from 14 residues. Germline values: CDR1 MGHRA, CDR2 YSYEKL. This CDR3 is CASSPRDRRTEAFF. The CDR3 coding sequence is TGCGCCAGCAGCCCCCGGGACAGGCGAACTGAAGCTTTCTTT.

The chain uses TRBV2 and TRBJ2-3, with 15 bases identical to TRBD2. The CDR3 spans 19 residues. The V and J ends lost 7 bases and 3 bases, in that order; junction bases with no gene match: 14. CDR1 is SNHLY, CDR2 FYNNEI, per germline. Here the CDR3 DNA reads TGTGCCAGCACCCACGGACTAGCGGGGGGGCGCGGGTCAACAGATACGCAGTATTTT. This translates into CASTHGLAGGRGSTDTQYF.

The genes are TRBV29-1 and TRBJ2-1; 11 bases align to TRBD2. Germline-derived CDR1 and CDR2 are SQVTM and ANQGSEA. The CDR3 runs 15 residues. Trimming removed 0 bases from V and 9 bases from J; junction bases left unmatched: 7. CDR3 region: CSVEEVAGGPSEQFF. CDR3 in DNA: TGCAGCGTTGAAGAGGTAGCGGGAGGGCCCAGTGAGCAGTTCTTC.

The count of this clone is one. This sequence joins TRBV5-8 and TRBJ1-6; 9 bases are shared with TRBD1. CDR3 length: 18 residues. V was clipped by 4 bases and J by 0 bases; unmatched bases: 8. Germline values: CDR1 SGHTS, CDR2 YDEGEE. CDR3 protein: CASSPGQGFSSYNSPLHF. In DNA, the CDR3 is TGTGCCAGCAGCCCTGGACAGGGGTTTAGCTCCTATAATTCACCCCTCCACTTT.

The chain has TRBV6-1 and TRBJ2-1; D remains unclear. V was clipped by 0 bases and J by 7 bases, with 10 bases between them. In germline, CDR1 is MNHNS, CDR2 SASEGT. The length of the CDR3 is 14 residues. CDR3 DNA: TGTGCCAGCAGTGAAGCGGCCCTGAGGAATGAGCAGTTCTTC. Residues: CASSEAALRNEQFF.

This chain uses TRBV2 with TRBJ1-4; 9 nucleotides align to TRBD1. The CDR3 runs to 15 residues. Trimming cost V 7 bases and J 1 base; bases outside gene matches: 4. Germline V gene data show CDR1 as SNHLY and CDR2 as FYNNEI. CDR3 sequence: CASTRQGGTNEKLFF. The CDR3 DNA follows: TGTGCCAGCACTCGACAGGGGGGAACTAATGAAAAACTGTTTTTT.

The chain joins TRBV5-1 to TRBJ2-3; TRBD2 is a possible D gene (6 bases). The V end lost 4 bases, the J end lost 1 base, and 16 bases lay between the germline ends. Germline V gives CDR1 SGHRS, CDR2 YFSETQ. The CDR3 is 16 residues long. The CDR3 DNA follows: TGCGCCAGCAGCCCTCGGGGGTCTTCGCGCACAGATACGCAGTATTTT. Amino acids: CASSPRGSSRTDTQYF.

The CDR3 is CASSSQGQGYANYGYTF. CDR3 DNA: TGTGCCAGTAGTTCACAAGGACAGGGCTATGCTAACTATGGCTACACCTTC. The rearrangement links TRBV19 to TRBJ1-2; TRBD1 matches 8 bases. Germline CDR1 LNHDA, CDR2 SQIVND (reference sequence). J gave up 0 bases and V 5 bases, and 11 bases lay outside the gene matches. The CDR3 consists of 17 residues.

This chain connects TRBV28 to TRBJ1-2; TRBD1 might be the D (6 bases). Germline V gene lookup returns CDR1 MDHEN and CDR2 SYDVKM. V lost 6 bases and J lost 8, with 10 bases in between. The CDR3 extends over 11 amino acids. In DNA form, the CDR3 reads TGTGCCAGCAGGGGGGCGGTAGGCTACACCTTC. Amino acids: CASRGAVGYTF.

The chain uses TRBV13 and TRBJ2-1, with TRBD2 identical over 8 bases. Germline lookup yields CDR1 PRHDT and CDR2 FYEKMQ (reference sequence). J gave up 13 bases and V 6 bases, and 11 bases lay outside the gene matches. The CDR3 spans 13 residues. This chain's CDR3 is CASSHTQLAAQFF. In nucleotides, the CDR3 is TGTGCCAGCAGTCATACACAACTAGCGGCACAGTTCTTC. Complete variable domain (other parts from reference TRBV13 and TRBJ2-1): AAGVIQSPRHLIKEKRETATLKCYPIPRHDTVYWYQQGPGQDPQFLISFYEKMQSDKGSIPDRFSAQQFSDYHSELNMSSLELGDSALYFCASSHTQLAAQFFGPGTRLTVL.

Comments on this clone: Other DNA sequences from this sample encode an identical CDR3 as well. The V gene is TRBV5-1, the J gene TRBJ2-2; D gene ambiguous. Trimming took off 0 bases at V and 1 base at J, with 4 bases between the two ends. There are 14 residues in the CDR3. Germline CDR1 and CDR2: SGHRS and YFSETQ. CDR3 residues: CASSLAGNTGELFF. Written as DNA, the CDR3 is TGCGCCAGCAGCTTGGCGGGGAACACCGGGGAGCTGTTTTTT.